One sample yielded the 27 T cell receptor beta chains listed below, sequenced in a study of molecular identifiers for immune sequencing clone quantification. MiXCR, applied by TCRdb to the PCR reads, yields one record per CDR3 protein. The data show about 100,000 distinct CDR3 sequences, 36% seen once. Material for sequencing was naive CD8+ T cells from blood, with Jurkat cell RNA spiked in. Subset noted: FACS-sorted CD8+CD4-CCR7+CD45RA+ naive T cells. Receptor source: a human donor in good health. Some libraries in this study had Jurkat cell RNA spiked in.

This chain connects TRBV19 to TRBJ1-1; the D is unclear. Germline-derived CDR1 and CDR2 are LNHDA and SQIVND (reference sequence). The CDR3 is made up of 15 amino acids. Trimming took 1 base from V and 8 from J, leaving 17 bases between them. As DNA, the CDR3 is TGTGCCAGTAGTATAGTCCTGGGTCTAGGGAAGGAAGCTTTCTTT. Protein product: CASSIVLGLGKEAFF.

The chain has TRBV9 and TRBJ2-2; 9 positions match TRBD1. The CDR3 has 14 residues. The V gene end was trimmed by 6 bases and the J gene end by 5 bases; junction bases not matched to a gene: 5. Germline loops: CDR1 SGDLS, CDR2 YYNGEE. The CDR3 sequence: CASNGQGWTGELFF. CDR3 nucleotide sequence: TGTGCCAGCAACGGACAGGGGTGGACCGGGGAGCTGTTTTTT. The full variable domain, in which reference TRBV9 and TRBJ2-2 provide the parts outside the CDR3, is DSGVTQTPKHLITATGQRVTLRCSPRSGDLSVYWYQQSLDQGLQFLIQYYNGEERAKGNILERFSAQQFPDLHSELNLSSLELGDSALYFCASNGQGWTGELFFGEGSRLTVL.

V is TRBV6-2 or TRBV6-3 and J is TRBJ2-2; no firm D call. V was pared by 1 base and J by 4 bases, with 4 bases between. The CDR3 totals 13 residues. Germline V lookup: CDR1 MNHEY, CDR2 SVGEGT. CDR3 loop: CASSYYPTGELFF. In DNA, the CDR3 is TGTGCCAGCAGTTACTATCCCACCGGGGAGCTGTTTTTT.

This rearrangement joins TRBV19 to TRBJ2-2; the D is unclear. CDR3 length equals 14 residues. Germline CDR1 LNHDA, CDR2 SQIVND (reference sequence). V was pared by 4 bases and J by 2 bases, with 8 bases between. In nucleotides, the CDR3 is TGTGCCAGTAGTAGCCCTAGAAACACCGGGGAGCTGTTTTTT. It encodes CASSSPRNTGELFF.

Comment on this clonotype: The conserved final phenylalanine or tryptophan is absent from the CDR3, which likely points to a read error. The chain employs TRBV12-3 or TRBV12-4 and TRBJ2-7; D remains ambiguous. This CDR3 has 14 amino acids. The V and J ends lost 6 bases and 1 base respectively, with 13 bases between them. CDR3 sequence: CASRTGPASYEQYI. CDR3 sequence (DNA): TGTGCCAGCAGAACCGGGCCAGCGTCCTACGAGCAGTACATC.

As for this clonotype: The junction and the germline gene differ at one end; a read error may be behind it. V and J are TRBV7-3 and TRBJ1-2, with D perhaps matching TRBD1 (5 bases). Germline loops: CDR1 SGHTA, CDR2 FQGTGA. This CDR3 contains 14 residues. The CDR3, as DNA: TGTGCCAGCAGCCCTGCAGGGCAGGGTGATGGCTACGCCTTC. Its translation: CASSPAGQGDGYAF.

This rearrangement joins TRBV13 to TRBJ2-7, with TRBD2 matching over 7 bases. This CDR3 is 15 amino acids long. Germline values: CDR1 PRHDT, CDR2 FYEKMQ (reference sequence). The J segment lost 3 bases and the V segment lost 1 base, leaving 6 bases of the junction unmatched. The DNA for the CDR3 is TGTGCCAGCAGCTTAGAATTGGCGGGAGTCTACGAGCAGTACTTC. Protein sequence: CASSLELAGVYEQYF.

This clonotype was seen at least ten times. The chain combines TRBV9 with TRBJ2-5; 9 positions agree with TRBD1. The V gene end was trimmed by 0 bases and the J gene end by 11 bases; junction bases not matched to a gene: 8. Germline V lookup: CDR1 SGDLS, CDR2 YYNGEE. This CDR3 region has 14 residues. The CDR3 loop is CASSVEPGQGSQYF. The CDR3 region has the DNA TGTGCCAGCAGCGTAGAACCGGGACAGGGTTCTCAGTACTTC.

The chain links TRBV29-1 to TRBJ2-7; tentatively, D is TRBD1 (6 bases). Trimming took off 6 bases at V and 5 bases at J, with 14 bases between the two ends. The CDR3 is made up of 12 amino acids. CDR1 and CDR2 from the germline V gene are SQVTM and ANQGSEA. CDR3 coding DNA: TGCAGCGTCCCCGCCAGGGGAGACGAGCAGTACTTC. Protein product: CSVPARGDEQYF.

As concerns this clonotype: This may stem from a read error, because a much larger clone lies one nucleotide away. The J gene is TRBJ1-2, the V gene TRBV20-1; D ambiguous. Germline CDR1 is DFQATT and CDR2 is SNEGSKA (reference sequence). Trimming removed 3 bases at V and 0 bases at J, with 8 bases between. The CDR3 has 13 residues. CDR3 in DNA: TGCAGTGCTAGGGACTGGACTAACTATGGCTACACCTTC. Amino acids: CSARDWTNYGYTF.

In regard to this clonotype: A much larger clone is a single base away; this may be a read error. The missing conserved phenylalanine or tryptophan at the end of this CDR3 makes a read error likely. This chain links TRBV28 with TRBJ2-4; D is uncertain. V was trimmed by 3 bases and J by 6 bases, leaving 9 bases between them. This CDR3 is built from 13 residues. CDR1 and CDR2 from the germline V gene are MDHEN and SYDVKM. The CDR3 reads CASSFTVRNIQYS. The CDR3 region has the DNA TGTGCCAGCAGTTTCACAGTCAGAAACATTCAGTACTCC.

J is TRBJ2-7 and V is TRBV28; 8 bases match TRBD1. The CDR3 extends over 13 amino acids. V dropped 7 bases and J dropped 3; count of bases not matched to a gene: 5. The germline V gene encodes CDR1 MDHEN and CDR2 SYDVKM. The DNA of the CDR3 is TGTGCCAGCACCCTCAGGGGGCGCTACGAGCAGTACTTC. Translation gives CASTLRGRYEQYF.

This clonotype was picked up many times. The chain carries TRBV5-8 and TRBJ2-3, with 8 nucleotides matching TRBD2. Germline lookup yields CDR1 SGHTS and CDR2 YDEGEE. This CDR3 has 15 residues. Trimming took 3 bases from V and 4 from J; bases not matched to a gene: 7. The CDR3, as DNA: TGTGCCAGCAGCTGGATAGCGGGGTCTTCAGATACGCAGTATTTT. Protein product: CASSWIAGSSDTQYF.

This clonotype was seen a few times. The rearrangement uses TRBV20-1 and TRBJ1-1, with D perhaps matching TRBD1 (6 bases). The CDR3 length is 15 residues. Between the trimmed V and J ends, which lost 2 bases and 1 base, there was a span of 14 bases. CDR1 is DFQATT, CDR2 SNEGSKA, per germline (reference sequence). For the CDR3, the DNA is TGCAGTGCTAGACTGCCGACAGGAAGGAACACTGAAGCTTTCTTT. This sequence encodes CSARLPTGRNTEAFF.

The chain couples TRBV20-1 to TRBJ1-1; D might be TRBD1 (6 bases). V lost 4 bases and J 4 bases, leaving 28 bases between the germline ends. CDR1 and CDR2 (germline): DFQATT, SNEGSKA (reference sequence). The CDR3 has 18 amino acids. CDR3: CSANPLPGDPRDGTEAFF. DNA of the CDR3: TGCAGTGCTAACCCCCTACCAGGGGACCCCCGGGACGGCACTGAAGCTTTCTTT.

Notes on this clonotype: With a much larger clone just one base away, this may be a read error. The chain has TRBV3-1 and TRBJ2-2, with D tentatively TRBD2 (5 bases). The CDR3 covers 15 residues. V lost 7 bases and J lost 6, with 18 bases in between. Germline loops: CDR1 LGHDT, CDR2 YNNKEL (reference sequence). CDR3 coding DNA: TGTGCCAGCACATCCCGACCGGGGTCAGCCGGGGAGCTGTTTTTT. It is translated as CASTSRPGSAGELFF.

The chain joins TRBV27 to TRBJ1-1, with 7 bases that match TRBD1. The CDR3 length is 14 residues. The germline V gene has CDR1 MNHEY and CDR2 SMNVEV (reference sequence). With 6 bases clipped from V and 4 bases from J, the junction kept 8 bases outside the gene matches. CDR3 loop: CASSPGQLVTEAFF. The CDR3 DNA reads as TGTGCCAGCAGCCCGGGACAGCTGGTCACTGAAGCTTTCTTT.

The chain uses TRBV10-2 and TRBJ2-1; no reliable D call. V gave up 6 bases and J gave up 9 bases, with 9 bases separating them. CDR3 length: 11 amino acids. Looked up from germline, CDR1 is WSHSY and CDR2 is SAAADI. The CDR3 region is CASSVLAEQFF. CDR3 sequence (DNA): TGCGCCAGCAGCGTCTTAGCTGAGCAGTTCTTC.

This clonotype was counted between two and nine times. V and J are TRBV27 and TRBJ2-3, with D possibly matching TRBD2 (6 bases). CDR1 MNHEY and CDR2 SMNVEV come from the germline V gene (reference sequence). The germline V and J ends were trimmed by 3 bases and 6 bases, with 10 bases remaining between them. The CDR3 runs to 13 residues. The CDR3 coding sequence is TGTGCCAGCAGTTTCGGAGGGTTCGATACGCAGTATTTT. It translates to CASSFGGFDTQYF.

This clonotype appeared a single time. A much larger clone is a single base away; this may be a read error. The chain is built from TRBV7-8 and TRBJ2-3, with 7 nucleotides matching TRBD1. CDR3 length: 14 residues. CDR1 SGHVS and CDR2 FQNEAQ come from the germline V gene. The V segment lost 5 bases and the J segment 5 bases; nucleotides outside the gene matches: 7. CDR3 sequence: CASSDRQGKDTQYF. CDR3 nucleotides: TGTGCCAGCAGCGACCGACAGGGAAAAGATACGCAGTATTTT.

Comments on this clonotype: This CDR3 is missing its conserved last phenylalanine or tryptophan, likely due to a read error. The V call is TRBV20-1, the J call TRBJ2-1; 16 nucleotides match TRBD2. The CDR3 has 19 residues. In germline, CDR1 is DFQATT, CDR2 SNEGSKA (reference sequence). V dropped 4 bases and J dropped 2; count of bases not matched to a gene: 11. The CDR3 loop is CSANAAGLAGGSPYNEQFH. DNA of the CDR3: TGCAGTGCTAACGCCGCGGGACTAGCGGGAGGGTCCCCCTACAATGAGCAGTTCCAC.

The rearrangement uses TRBV12-3 or TRBV12-4 and TRBJ1-4, with unresolved D. This CDR3 is 12 amino acids long. With 2 bases removed from V and 12 bases from J, the gap between germline ends came to 10 bases. CDR3 bases: TGTGCCAGCAGTTTAATGAGTGATGAACTGTTTTTT. It is translated as CASSLMSDELFF.

Note on this clonotype: A much larger clonotype is one base distant, so this may be a read error. Since no conserved phenylalanine or tryptophan closes the CDR3, a read error is the likely cause. This chain uses TRBV5-1 with TRBJ1-5, with TRBD1 matching 8 bases. Trimming at V came to 0 bases and at J to 6 bases, leaving 2 bases not matched to a gene. The CDR3 loop spans 14 amino acids. Germline V lookup: CDR1 SGHRS, CDR2 YFSETQ. The DNA for the CDR3 is TGCGCCAGCAGCTTGGCAGGGGGCGGTCAGCCCCAGCATATT. This gives the protein CASSLAGGGQPQHI.

Worth noting for this clonotype: A read error is possible here, since a much larger clone lies one base away. The chain carries TRBV4-3 and TRBJ2-5, with D hard to call. The V and J ends lost 0 bases and 7 bases respectively, with 21 bases between them. Germline CDR1 and CDR2: LGHNA and YSLEER. The CDR3 covers 17 residues. In nucleotides, the CDR3 is TGCGCCAGCAGCCAAGAGAGGAGACCTGGAGCCGGAGCGACCCAGTACTTC. This encodes CASSQERRPGAGATQYF.

This clonotype has a handful of counts. The gene calls are TRBV19 and TRBJ2-7, with TRBD1 matching 8 bases. V trimming: 5 bases; J trimming: 4 bases; junction bases outside the gene matches: 7. Germline V gene data show CDR1 as LNHDA and CDR2 as SQIVND (reference sequence). The CDR3 has 14 amino acids. Here the CDR3 DNA reads TGTGCCAGTAGTCCCCCAGGACAGGGTTACGAGCAGTACTTC. It encodes CASSPPGQGYEQYF. The variable domain in full, with the rest retrieved from reference TRBV19 and TRBJ2-7, is DGGITQSPKYLFRKEGQNVTLSCEQNLNHDAMYWYRQDPGQGLRLIYYSQIVNDFQKGDIAEGYSVSREKKESFPLTVTSAQKNPTAFYLCASSPPGQGYEQYFGPGTRLTVT.

Worth noting for this clonotype: A much larger clone is a single base away; this may be a read error. The chain carries TRBV6-5 and TRBJ2-5; D remains unclear. The germline gives CDR1 MNHEY, CDR2 SVGAGI. The CDR3 has 14 amino acids. The CDR3 region is CASSYAGPQEPQYF. The CDR3 DNA follows: TGTGCCAGCAGCTACGCCGGGCCCCAAGAGCCCCAGTACTTC.

The rearrangement links TRBV2 to TRBJ1-1, with a weak D call TRBD1 (5 bases). The CDR3 spans 15 residues. In germline, CDR1 is SNHLY, CDR2 FYNNEI. V dropped 2 bases and J dropped 5 bases, with 15 bases sitting between them. Here the CDR3 DNA reads TGTGCCAGCAGTGAACTGGCGGGGGGGTCGACTGAAGCTTTCTTT. Its protein is CASSELAGGSTEAFF. Looking up the rest from reference TRBV2 and TRBJ1-1 gives the full variable domain: EPEVTQTPSHQVTQMGQEVILRCVPISNHLYFYWYRQILGQKVEFLVSFYNNEISEKSEIFDDQFSVERPDGSNFTLKIRSTKLEDSAMYFCASSELAGGSTEAFFGQGTRLTVV.